This note documents a single T cell receptor (beta chain) sequence. This entry belongs to a study of blood T cell repertoires in COVID-19. Repertoires were generated with immunoSEQ multiplex PCR, while TCRdb's copy carries only in-frame clones and drops some. The table has fewer than 300,000 clones, about nine tenths seen once. The V end was cut by 4 bases, the J end by 0 bases, with 13 bases between. The CDR3 extends over 16 amino acids. Germline lookup yields CDR1 SGHTA and CDR2 FQGTGA. The source is a woman in her twenties or thirties with COVID-19, enrolled during active disease. Sequenced material: peripheral blood. V gene TRBV7-3 combines with J gene TRBJ2-1; D might be TRBD2 (6 bases). The CDR3 reads CASSSTGGSSYNEQFF. The CDR3 region has the DNA TGTGCCAGCAGCTCCACCGGGGGAAGCTCCTACAATGAGCAGTTCTTC.